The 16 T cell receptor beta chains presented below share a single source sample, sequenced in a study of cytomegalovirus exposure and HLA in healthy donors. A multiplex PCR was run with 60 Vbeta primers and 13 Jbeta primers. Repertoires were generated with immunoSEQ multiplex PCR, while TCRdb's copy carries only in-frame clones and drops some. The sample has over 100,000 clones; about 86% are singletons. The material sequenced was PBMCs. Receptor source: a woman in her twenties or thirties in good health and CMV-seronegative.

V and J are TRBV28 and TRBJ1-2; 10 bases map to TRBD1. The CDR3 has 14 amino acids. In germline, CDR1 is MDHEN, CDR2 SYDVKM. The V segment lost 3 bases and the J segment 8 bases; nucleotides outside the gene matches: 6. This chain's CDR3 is CASSLGGQGYGYTF. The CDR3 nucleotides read TGTGCCAGCAGTTTGGGGGGACAGGGGTACGGCTACACCTTC.

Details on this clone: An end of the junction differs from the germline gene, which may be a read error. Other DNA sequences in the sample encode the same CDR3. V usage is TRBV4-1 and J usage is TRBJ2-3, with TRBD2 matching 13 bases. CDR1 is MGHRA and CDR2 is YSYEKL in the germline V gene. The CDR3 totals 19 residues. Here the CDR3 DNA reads TGCGCCAGCAGCAAGTCGGGACTAGCGGGAAGGGGGGTCACAGACACGCAGTATTTT. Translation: CASSKSGLAGRGVTDTQYF.

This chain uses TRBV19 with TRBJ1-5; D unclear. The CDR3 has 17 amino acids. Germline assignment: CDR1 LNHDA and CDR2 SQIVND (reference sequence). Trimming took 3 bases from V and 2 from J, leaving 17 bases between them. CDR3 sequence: CASSIGGAQRGNQPQHF. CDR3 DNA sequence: TGTGCCAGTAGTATTGGAGGAGCACAGCGCGGCAATCAGCCCCAGCATTTT.

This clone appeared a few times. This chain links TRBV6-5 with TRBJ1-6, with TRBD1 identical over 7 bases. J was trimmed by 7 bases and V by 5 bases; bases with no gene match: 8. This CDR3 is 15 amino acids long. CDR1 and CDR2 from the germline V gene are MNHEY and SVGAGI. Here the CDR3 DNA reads TGTGCCAGCAGTCGGGGGACAGTAGCCAATTCACCCCTCCACTTT. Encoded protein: CASSRGTVANSPLHF.

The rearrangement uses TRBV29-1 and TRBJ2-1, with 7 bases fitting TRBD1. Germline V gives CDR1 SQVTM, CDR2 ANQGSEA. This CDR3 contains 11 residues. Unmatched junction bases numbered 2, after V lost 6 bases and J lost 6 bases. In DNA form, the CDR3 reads TGCAGCGTATACAGGGGCAATGAGCAGTTCTTC. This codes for CSVYRGNEQFF.

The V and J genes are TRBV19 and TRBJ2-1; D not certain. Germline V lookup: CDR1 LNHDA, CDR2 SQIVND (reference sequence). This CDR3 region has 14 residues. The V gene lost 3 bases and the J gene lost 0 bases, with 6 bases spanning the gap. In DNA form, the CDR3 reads TGTGCCAGTAGTATTGCCAGCTCCTACAATGAGCAGTTCTTC. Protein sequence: CASSIASSYNEQFF.

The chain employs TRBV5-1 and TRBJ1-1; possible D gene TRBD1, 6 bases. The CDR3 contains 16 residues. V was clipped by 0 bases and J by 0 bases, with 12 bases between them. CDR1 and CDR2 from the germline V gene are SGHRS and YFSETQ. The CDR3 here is CASSLGGGSMNTEAFF. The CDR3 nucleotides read TGCGCCAGCAGCTTGGGAGGGGGTAGCATGAACACTGAAGCTTTCTTT.

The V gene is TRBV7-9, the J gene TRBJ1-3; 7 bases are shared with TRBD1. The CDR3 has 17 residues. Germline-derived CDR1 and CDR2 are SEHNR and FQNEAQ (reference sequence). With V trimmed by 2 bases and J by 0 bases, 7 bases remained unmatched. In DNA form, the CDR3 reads TGTGCCAGCAGCTTATTGAGACAGGGACACTCTGGAAACACCATATATTTT. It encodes CASSLLRQGHSGNTIYF.

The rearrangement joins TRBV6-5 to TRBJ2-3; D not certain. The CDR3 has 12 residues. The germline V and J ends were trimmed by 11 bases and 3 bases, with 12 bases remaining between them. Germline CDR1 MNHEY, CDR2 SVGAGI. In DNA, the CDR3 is TGTGCCTCCTCCGTTGCGACAGATACGCAGTATTTT. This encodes CASSVATDTQYF.

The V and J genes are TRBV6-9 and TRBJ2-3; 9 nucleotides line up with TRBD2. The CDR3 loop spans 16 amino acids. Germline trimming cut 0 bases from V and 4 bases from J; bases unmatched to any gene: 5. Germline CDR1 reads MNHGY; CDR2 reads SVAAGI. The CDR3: CASSYSVAGVPDTQYF. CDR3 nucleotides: TGTGCCAGCAGTTATTCAGTAGCGGGAGTACCAGATACGCAGTATTTT.

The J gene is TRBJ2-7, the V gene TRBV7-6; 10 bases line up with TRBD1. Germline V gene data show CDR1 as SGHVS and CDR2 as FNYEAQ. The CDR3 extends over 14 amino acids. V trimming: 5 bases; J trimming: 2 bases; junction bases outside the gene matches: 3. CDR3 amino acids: CASSPGQGAYEQYF. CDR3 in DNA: TGTGCCAGCAGCCCCGGACAGGGGGCCTACGAGCAGTACTTC.

CDR3 protein: CASSLAGQTTDTQYF. The CDR3 DNA sequence: TGTGCCAGCAGCTTAGCGGGACAGACCACAGATACGCAGTATTTT. The chain couples TRBV11-1 to TRBJ2-3, with 7 bases matching TRBD1. Per the germline V gene, CDR1 is SGHAT and CDR2 is FQDESV (reference sequence). The CDR3 totals 15 residues. The junction had 2 bases not matched to a gene; V was cut back by 0 bases and J by 2 bases.

CDR3 bases: TGTGCCAGCAGTGACGGGCTAGCGGGGCACAATGAGCAGTTCTTC. Amino acids: CASSDGLAGHNEQFF. The chain employs TRBV6-4 and TRBJ2-1, with TRBD2 matching 9 bases. This CDR3 region has 15 residues. V dropped 2 bases and J dropped 5; count of bases not matched to a gene: 4. Germline CDR1 MRHNA, CDR2 SNTAGT.

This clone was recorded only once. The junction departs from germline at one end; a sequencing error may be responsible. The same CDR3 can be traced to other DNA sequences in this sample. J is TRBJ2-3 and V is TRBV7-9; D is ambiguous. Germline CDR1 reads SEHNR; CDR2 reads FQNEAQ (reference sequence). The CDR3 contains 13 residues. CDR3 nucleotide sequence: TGCGCCAGCAGCAGAGAAAGCACAGATACGCAGTATTTT. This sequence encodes CASSRESTDTQYF.

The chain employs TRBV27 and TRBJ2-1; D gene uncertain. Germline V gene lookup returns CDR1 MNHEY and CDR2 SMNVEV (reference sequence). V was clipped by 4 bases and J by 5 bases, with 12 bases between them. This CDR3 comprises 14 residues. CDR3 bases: TGTGCCAGCAGTTCCCCTCTCCGGGACAATGAGCAGTTCTTC. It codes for CASSSPLRDNEQFF.

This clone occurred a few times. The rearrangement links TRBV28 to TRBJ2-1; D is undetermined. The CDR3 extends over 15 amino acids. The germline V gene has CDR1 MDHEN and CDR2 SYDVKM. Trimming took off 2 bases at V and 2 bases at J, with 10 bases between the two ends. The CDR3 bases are TGTGCCAGCAGTTTAGGCCAACCGCCCTACAATGAGCAGTTCTTC. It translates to CASSLGQPPYNEQFF. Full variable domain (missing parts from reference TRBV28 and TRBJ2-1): DVKVTQSSRYLVKRTGEKVFLECVQDMDHENMFWYRQDPGLGLRLIYFSYDVKMKEKGDIPEGYSVSREKKERFSLILESASTNQTSMYLCASSLGQPPYNEQFFGPGTRLTVL.